This passage covers 29 T cell receptor beta chains from one sample sequenced in a study of blood T cell repertoires in COVID-19. Using immunoSEQ multiplex PCR, the repertoire was profiled, and TCRdb retains in-frame clones only, with some absent. The data contain hundreds of thousands of clones, 85% to 90% of them singletons. Specimen: peripheral blood. These TCRs come from a man younger than 35 with COVID-19, enrolled during active disease.

This sequence joins TRBV6-5 and TRBJ2-7; weak D call: TRBD1 (6 bases). Trimming took 6 bases from V and 1 from J, leaving 16 bases between them. CDR3 length equals 15 residues. Germline assignment: CDR1 MNHEY and CDR2 SVGAGI. The CDR3 DNA follows: TGTGCCAGCAGAGAGGACAGCCGGCCTTCCTACGAGCAGTACTTC. It codes for CASREDSRPSYEQYF.

Notes on this clone: This same CDR3 is encoded by further DNA sequences in the sample. This CDR3 is CASSLGQPYEQYF. The DNA for the CDR3 is TGTGCCAGCAGCTTGGGGCAACCCTACGAGCAGTACTTC. The chain joins TRBV7-3 to TRBJ2-7; a possible D gene is TRBD1 (5 bases). Trimming took off 3 bases at V and 2 bases at J, with 8 bases between the two ends. The CDR3 has 13 amino acids. Per the germline V gene, CDR1 is SGHTA and CDR2 is FQGTGA.

The genes are TRBV9 and TRBJ2-3, with 10 bases lining up with TRBD2. Germline V lookup: CDR1 SGDLS, CDR2 YYNGEE. V lost 0 bases, J lost 2 bases, and 12 bases stayed unmatched. This CDR3 comprises 19 residues. CDR3 DNA sequence: TGTGCCAGCAGCGTAGCTTCGGGCGGGACTAGCGTTTACACAGATACGCAGTATTTT. Protein sequence: CASSVASGGTSVYTDTQYF.

The chain joins TRBV24-1 to TRBJ2-1, with TRBD2 matching over 13 bases. Germline V gene sequence: CDR1 KGHDR, CDR2 SFDVKD. CDR3 length: 18 amino acids. J was trimmed by 5 bases and V by 5 bases; bases with no gene match: 11. CDR3 nucleotides: TGTGCCACCAGTGCCCTGACCGGGACTAGCGGGATCAACAATGAGCAGTTCTTC. Translation: CATSALTGTSGINNEQFF.

The chain is built from TRBV24-1 and TRBJ2-2; 7 nucleotides agree with TRBD2. Germline V gene lookup returns CDR1 KGHDR and CDR2 SFDVKD. J gave up 0 bases and V 4 bases, and 10 bases lay outside the gene matches. There are 18 residues in the CDR3. The CDR3 loop reads CATSEPVGGVANTGELFF. As DNA, the CDR3 is TGTGCCACCAGTGAGCCTGTGGGGGGGGTAGCGAACACCGGGGAGCTGTTTTTT.

The chain combines TRBV9 with TRBJ2-3, with TRBD2 identical over 8 bases. The V gene end was trimmed by 6 bases and the J gene end by 3 bases; junction bases not matched to a gene: 3. This CDR3 is 13 amino acids long. CDR1 and CDR2 (germline): SGDLS, YYNGEE. The CDR3 protein is CASKRGQTDTQYF. The CDR3, as DNA: TGTGCCAGCAAGCGGGGGCAAACAGATACGCAGTATTTT.

The chain is built from TRBV10-2 and TRBJ2-3, with 11 bases lining up with TRBD2. V dropped 3 bases and J dropped 1; count of bases not matched to a gene: 6. Germline CDR1 is WSHSY and CDR2 is SAAADI. This CDR3 has 17 amino acids. The CDR3 protein is CASSDPQTSGGTDTQYF. As DNA, the CDR3 is TGCGCCAGCAGTGACCCCCAGACTAGCGGGGGCACAGATACGCAGTATTTT.

The rearrangement links TRBV19 to TRBJ1-5, with D maybe TRBD1 (5 bases). The V gene lost 3 bases and the J gene lost 3 bases, with 18 bases spanning the gap. The CDR3 sequence is 17 residues long. CDR1 is LNHDA, CDR2 SQIVND, per germline (reference sequence). The CDR3: CASSMRSTAKPNQPQHF. The DNA of the CDR3 is TGTGCCAGTAGTATGAGGTCGACAGCCAAACCCAATCAGCCCCAGCATTTT.

The chain couples TRBV6-7 to TRBJ2-3, with 11 bases aligning to TRBD2. TRBV6-7 belongs to the ORF category, with a function that is uncertain. V was clipped by 4 bases and J by 0 bases; unmatched bases: 3. The CDR3 extends over 16 amino acids. The CDR3 is CASSSGTSGSTDTQYF. The DNA of the CDR3 is TGTGCCAGCAGTTCGGGGACTAGCGGTAGCACAGATACGCAGTATTTT.

The chain employs TRBV4-1 and TRBJ2-7, with 8 bases lining up with TRBD2. Per germline, CDR1 MGHRA and CDR2 YSYEKL. This CDR3 has 15 residues. J was trimmed by 2 bases and V by 0 bases; bases with no gene match: 3. As DNA, the CDR3 is TGCGCCAGCAGCCAAGAAGAGCGGGAGACCTACGAGCAGTACTTC. Amino acids: CASSQEERETYEQYF.

This clone has a single count. Here the CDR3 DNA reads TGCGCCAGCAGCTTGGGCGGAACCAGCTCTGGGGCCAACGTCCTGACTTTC. This codes for CASSLGGTSSGANVLTF. The V gene is TRBV5-1, the J gene TRBJ2-6; D is unclear. Germline lookup yields CDR1 SGHRS and CDR2 YFSETQ. CDR3 length equals 17 residues. The ends were cut back, 0 bases at V and 0 bases at J, with 10 bases in the middle. Complete variable domain (other parts from reference TRBV5-1 and TRBJ2-6): KAGVTQTPRYLIKTRGQQVTLSCSPISGHRSVSWYQQTPGQGLQFLFEYFSETQRNKGNFPGRFSGRQFSNSRSEMNVSTLELGDSALYLCASSLGGTSSGANVLTFGAGSRLTVL.

CDR3 amino acids: CASRHLRGIAGELFF. The CDR3 DNA reads TGTGCCAGCAGACACCTAAGGGGGATTGCCGGGGAGCTGTTTTTT. The chain links TRBV11-1 to TRBJ2-2; possible D gene TRBD1, 6 bases. Trimming left V 6 bases short and J 6 bases short, with 17 bases between. The CDR3 length is 15 residues. Per the germline V gene, CDR1 is SGHAT and CDR2 is FQDESV (reference sequence).

The chain employs TRBV10-2 and TRBJ2-1; 8 positions agree with TRBD2. V was pared by 5 bases and J by 5 bases, with 11 bases of the junction left unmatched. Germline V lookup: CDR1 WSHSY, CDR2 SAAADI. The CDR3 covers 16 residues. CDR3 DNA: TGCGCCAGCAGTCGGTCCGGCGGGAGGATCCACAATGAGCAGTTCTTC. The encoded protein is CASSRSGGRIHNEQFF.

In regard to this clone: Distinct nucleotide sequences in the sample also encode this CDR3. This sequence joins TRBV19 and TRBJ2-1, with 8 bases that match TRBD2. This CDR3 is 15 amino acids long. Losses at the gene ends were 3 bases for V and 4 bases for J; bases not matched to a gene: 5. Germline V gene sequence: CDR1 LNHDA, CDR2 SQIVND (reference sequence). The CDR3 is CASSITGGAYNEQFF. For the CDR3, the DNA is TGTGCCAGTAGTATTACCGGGGGGGCTTACAATGAGCAGTTCTTC.

The rearrangement uses TRBV5-4 and TRBJ1-1, with 7 positions matching TRBD1. V lost 3 bases and J lost 1; bases outside the gene matches: 3. The CDR3 covers 14 residues. Germline V gene sequence: CDR1 SGHNT, CDR2 YYREEE (reference sequence). The CDR3 DNA reads TGTGCCAGCAGCTCGGGACAGAAGAACACTGAAGCTTTCTTT. The encoded protein is CASSSGQKNTEAFF.

The chain joins TRBV18 to TRBJ2-7; tentative D call: TRBD2 (6 bases). Trimming left V 8 bases short and J 2 bases short, with 19 bases between. The length of the CDR3 is 15 residues. Germline lookup yields CDR1 KGHSH and CDR2 LQKENI. The DNA of the CDR3 is TGTGCCAGCCGCACAGAGTTGGGCGGGGCCTACGAGCAGTACTTC. This gives the protein CASRTELGGAYEQYF.

The chain couples TRBV7-8 to TRBJ2-7; 15 nucleotides line up with TRBD2. Per the germline V gene, CDR1 is SGHVS and CDR2 is FQNEAQ. The CDR3 contains 19 residues. The V and J ends lost 1 base and 0 bases, in that order; junction bases with no gene match: 7. The CDR3, as DNA: TGTGCCAGCAGCTTAGTATCGGGACTAGCGGGGGGAGGCTCCTACGAGCAGTACTTC. It encodes CASSLVSGLAGGGSYEQYF.

The chain couples TRBV7-9 to TRBJ2-7; no clear D. The V gene lost 1 base and the J gene lost 5 bases, with 15 bases spanning the gap. The CDR3 runs to 15 residues. Germline CDR1 and CDR2: SEHNR and FQNEAQ (reference sequence). DNA for the CDR3: TGTGCCAGCAGCTTAGTTTCCTCGGTGAGCCACGAGCAGTACTTC. This translates into CASSLVSSVSHEQYF.

V usage is TRBV2 and J usage is TRBJ2-2; 10 positions agree with TRBD1. This CDR3 spans 12 amino acids. The J segment lost 6 bases and the V segment lost 11 bases, leaving 3 bases of the junction unmatched. Germline CDR1 SNHLY, CDR2 FYNNEI. CDR3 region: CAGGQGPGELFF. CDR3 bases: TGTGCCGGGGGACAGGGGCCCGGGGAGCTGTTTTTT.

The rearrangement joins TRBV19 to TRBJ1-1, with TRBD1 as a possible D gene (5 bases). V was pared by 8 bases and J by 1 base, with 8 bases between. The CDR3 totals 12 residues. Germline V gene lookup returns CDR1 LNHDA and CDR2 SQIVND (reference sequence). The CDR3 loop is CASGAGNTEAFF. In DNA form, the CDR3 reads TGTGCCAGTGGGGCAGGGAACACTGAAGCTTTCTTT.

This chain links TRBV7-9 with TRBJ2-7; 7 bases fit TRBD2. Looked up from germline, CDR1 is SEHNR and CDR2 is FQNEAQ (reference sequence). The V and J ends lost 6 bases and 0 bases, in that order; junction bases with no gene match: 2. The CDR3 extends over 13 amino acids. CDR3 nucleotide sequence: TGTGCCAGCAGAGCTAGCGGCTCCTACGAGCAGTACTTC. Its protein is CASRASGSYEQYF.

The chain has TRBV7-9 and TRBJ1-1; D not certain. V was shortened by 5 bases and J by 1 base, with 17 bases between the two germline ends. Per germline, CDR1 SEHNR and CDR2 FQNEAQ (reference sequence). The length of the CDR3 is 16 residues. The CDR3 loop is CASSTVRHTRNTEAFF. The CDR3, as DNA: TGTGCCAGCAGCACCGTCCGACACACAAGGAACACTGAAGCTTTCTTT.

This chain links TRBV12-3 or TRBV12-4 with TRBJ1-2, with D maybe TRBD1 (5 bases). CDR3 size: 12 residues. V was cut by 5 bases and J by 6 bases, with 10 bases left in between. The CDR3 DNA follows: TGTGCCAGCAGTCTGACAGTTAATGGCTACACCTTC. This gives the protein CASSLTVNGYTF.

The V and J genes are TRBV5-4 and TRBJ2-4; 7 nucleotides align to TRBD2. The germline CDR1 and CDR2 sequences are SGHNT and YYREEE (reference sequence). The CDR3 totals 14 residues. The V gene end was trimmed by 4 bases and the J gene end by 4 bases; junction bases not matched to a gene: 5. DNA for the CDR3: TGTGCCAGCAGCCAGGGACTAACGAAAAACATTCAGTACTTC. Protein: CASSQGLTKNIQYF.

V usage is TRBV20-1 and J usage is TRBJ2-3; 7 bases line up with TRBD1. The CDR3 length is 11 residues. Trimming at V came to 1 base and at J to 11 bases, leaving 3 bases not matched to a gene. Germline CDR1 and CDR2: DFQATT and SNEGSKA (reference sequence). In nucleotides, the CDR3 is TGCAGTGCTAGAGCACAGGGGAAGCAGTATTTT. It codes for CSARAQGKQYF.

On this clone itself: Different DNA sequences within this sample yield the same CDR3. The V gene is TRBV3-1 (or the pseudogene TRBV3-2), the J gene TRBJ2-2, with 14 nucleotides matching TRBD2. CDR3 size: 16 residues. The V gene end was trimmed by 3 bases and the J gene end by 4 bases; junction bases not matched to a gene: 1. Germline CDR1 LGHDT, CDR2 YNNKEL (reference sequence). In DNA form, the CDR3 reads TGTGCCAGCAGCCAGGGACTAGCGGGAGCCACCGGGGAGCTGTTTTTT. Translating gives CASSQGLAGATGELFF.

This rearrangement joins TRBV3-1 (or the pseudogene TRBV3-2) to TRBJ2-1; D is unresolved. The germline V and J ends were trimmed by 10 bases and 8 bases, with 12 bases remaining between them. The CDR3 covers 11 residues. In germline, CDR1 is LGHDT, CDR2 YNNKEL (reference sequence). CDR3 sequence: CATTGADEQFF. As DNA, the CDR3 is TGTGCCACTACGGGTGCGGATGAGCAGTTCTTC.

The chain links TRBV5-1 to TRBJ1-4; 8 nucleotides align to TRBD1. V trimming: 0 bases; J trimming: 7 bases; junction bases outside the gene matches: 5. Looked up from germline, CDR1 is SGHRS and CDR2 is YFSETQ. This CDR3 comprises 15 residues. The chain's CDR3 is CASSLGQGHSEKLFF. The DNA of the CDR3 is TGCGCCAGCAGCTTGGGACAGGGGCATAGTGAAAAACTGTTTTTT.

This chain links TRBV11-3 with TRBJ2-1, with 11 bases matching TRBD2. Germline V CDR1 and CDR2: SGHNT, YENEEA. Unmatched junction bases numbered 1, after V lost 0 bases and J lost 6 bases. The CDR3 totals 15 residues. CDR3 in amino acids: CASSLELAGANEQFF. CDR3 sequence (DNA): TGTGCCAGCAGCTTAGAACTAGCGGGAGCCAATGAGCAGTTCTTC.